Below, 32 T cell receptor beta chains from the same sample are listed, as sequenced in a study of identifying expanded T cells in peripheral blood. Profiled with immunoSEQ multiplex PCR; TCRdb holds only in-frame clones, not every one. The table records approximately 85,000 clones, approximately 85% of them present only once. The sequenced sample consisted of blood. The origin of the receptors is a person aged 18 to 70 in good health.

CDR3 bases: TGCAGTGCTAGGTCTACCAATGAGCAGTTCTTC. This codes for CSARSTNEQFF. The chain has TRBV20-1 and TRBJ2-1; D gene ambiguous. CDR1 DFQATT and CDR2 SNEGSKA come from the germline V gene (reference sequence). Trimming removed 3 bases from V and 6 bases from J, with 6 bases in between. The CDR3 consists of 11 residues.

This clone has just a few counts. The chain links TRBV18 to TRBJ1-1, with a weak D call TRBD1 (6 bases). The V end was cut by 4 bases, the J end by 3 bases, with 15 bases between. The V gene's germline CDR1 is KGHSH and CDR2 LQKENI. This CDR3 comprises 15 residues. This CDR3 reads CASSRLPGDDTEAFF. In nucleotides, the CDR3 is TGTGCCAGCTCACGCCTTCCAGGGGATGACACTGAAGCTTTCTTT. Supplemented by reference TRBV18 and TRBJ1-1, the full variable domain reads NAGVMQNPRHLVRRRGQEARLRCSPMKGHSHVYWYRQLPEEGLKFMVYLQKENIIDESGMPKERFSAEFPKEGPSILRIQQVVRGDSAAYFCASSRLPGDDTEAFFGQGTRLTVV.

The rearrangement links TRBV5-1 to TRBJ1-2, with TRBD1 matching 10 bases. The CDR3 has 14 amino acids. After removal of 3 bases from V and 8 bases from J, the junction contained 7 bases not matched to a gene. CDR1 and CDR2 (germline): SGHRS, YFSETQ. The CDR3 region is CASSYDRGRGGYTF. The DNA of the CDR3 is TGCGCCAGCAGCTACGACAGGGGGCGAGGAGGCTACACCTTC. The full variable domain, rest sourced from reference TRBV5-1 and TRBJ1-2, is KAGVTQTPRYLIKTRGQQVTLSCSPISGHRSVSWYQQTPGQGLQFLFEYFSETQRNKGNFPGRFSGRQFSNSRSEMNVSTLELGDSALYLCASSYDRGRGGYTFGSGTRLTVV.

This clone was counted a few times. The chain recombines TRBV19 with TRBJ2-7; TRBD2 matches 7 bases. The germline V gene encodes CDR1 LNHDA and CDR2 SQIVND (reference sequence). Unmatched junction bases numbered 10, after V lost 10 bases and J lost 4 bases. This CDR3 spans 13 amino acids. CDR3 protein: CATRGGLDYEQYF. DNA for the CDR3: TGTGCCACCCGCGGGGGACTGGATTACGAGCAGTACTTC.

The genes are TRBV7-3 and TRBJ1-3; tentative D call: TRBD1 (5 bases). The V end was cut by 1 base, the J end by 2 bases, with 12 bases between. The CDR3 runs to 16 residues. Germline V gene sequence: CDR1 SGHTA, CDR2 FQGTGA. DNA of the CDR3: TGTGCCAGCAGCTTAAACGCGGGACCGACTGGAAACACCATATATTTT. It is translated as CASSLNAGPTGNTIYF.

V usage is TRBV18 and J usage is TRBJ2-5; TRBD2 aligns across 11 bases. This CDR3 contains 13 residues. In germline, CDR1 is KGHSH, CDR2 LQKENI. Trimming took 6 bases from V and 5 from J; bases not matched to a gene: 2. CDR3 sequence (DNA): TGTGCCAGCTCCGGGACTAGCGGCGAGACCCAGTACTTC. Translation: CASSGTSGETQYF. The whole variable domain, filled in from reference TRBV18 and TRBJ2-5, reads NAGVMQNPRHLVRRRGQEARLRCSPMKGHSHVYWYRQLPEEGLKFMVYLQKENIIDESGMPKERFSAEFPKEGPSILRIQQVVRGDSAAYFCASSGTSGETQYFGPGTRLLVL.

CDR3 DNA: TGTGCCAGCAGCCTCGGGACTAGCGATGACCCCTACGAGCAGTACTTC. This codes for CASSLGTSDDPYEQYF. The chain joins TRBV9 to TRBJ2-7; TRBD2 matches at 10 bases. The CDR3 has 16 residues. Per the germline V gene, CDR1 is SGDLS and CDR2 is YYNGEE. The ends lost 4 bases at V and 2 bases at J; junction bases unmatched: 9.

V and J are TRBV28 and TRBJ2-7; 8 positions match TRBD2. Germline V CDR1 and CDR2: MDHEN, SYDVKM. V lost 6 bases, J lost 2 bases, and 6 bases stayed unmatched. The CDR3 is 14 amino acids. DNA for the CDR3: TGTGCCAGCAGCCAGGGACTAGGCACCTACGAGCAGTACTTC. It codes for CASSQGLGTYEQYF. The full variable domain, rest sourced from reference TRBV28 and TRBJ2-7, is DVKVTQSSRYLVKRTGEKVFLECVQDMDHENMFWYRQDPGLGLRLIYFSYDVKMKEKGDIPEGYSVSREKKERFSLILESASTNQTSMYLCASSQGLGTYEQYFGPGTRLTVT.

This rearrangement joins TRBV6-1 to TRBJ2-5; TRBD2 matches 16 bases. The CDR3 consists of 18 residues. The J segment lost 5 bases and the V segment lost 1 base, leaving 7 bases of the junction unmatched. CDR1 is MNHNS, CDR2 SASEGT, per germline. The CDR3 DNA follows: TGTGCCAGCAGTGAAGAAGGGACTAGCGGGAGGGCCCGGGAGACCCAGTACTTC. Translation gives CASSEEGTSGRARETQYF.

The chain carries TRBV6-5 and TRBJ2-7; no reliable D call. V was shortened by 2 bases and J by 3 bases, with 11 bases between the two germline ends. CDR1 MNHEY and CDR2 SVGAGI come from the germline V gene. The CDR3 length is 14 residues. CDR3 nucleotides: TGTGCCAGCAGTTACGACTCGGGTTTCTACGAGCAGTACTTC. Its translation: CASSYDSGFYEQYF.

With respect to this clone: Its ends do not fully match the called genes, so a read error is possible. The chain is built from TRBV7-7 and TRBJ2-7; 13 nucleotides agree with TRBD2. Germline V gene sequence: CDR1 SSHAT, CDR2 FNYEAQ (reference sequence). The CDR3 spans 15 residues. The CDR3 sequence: CASSLGTSGTYEQYF. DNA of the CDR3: TGTGCTAGCAGCTTAGGGACTAGCGGGACCTACGAGCAGTACTTC.

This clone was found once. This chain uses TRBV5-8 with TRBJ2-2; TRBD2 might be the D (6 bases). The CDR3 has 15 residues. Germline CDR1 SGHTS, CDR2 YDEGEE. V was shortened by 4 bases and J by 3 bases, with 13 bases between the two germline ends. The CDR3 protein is CASSPYGDYTGELFF. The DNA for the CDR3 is TGTGCCAGCAGCCCCTACGGGGACTACACCGGGGAGCTGTTTTTT.

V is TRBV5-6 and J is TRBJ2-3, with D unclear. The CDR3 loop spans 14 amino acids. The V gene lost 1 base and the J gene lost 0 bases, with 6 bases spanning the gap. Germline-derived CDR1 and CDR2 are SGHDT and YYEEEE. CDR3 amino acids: CASSLPKSTDTQYF. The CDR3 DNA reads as TGTGCCAGCAGCTTGCCAAAGAGCACAGATACGCAGTATTTT.

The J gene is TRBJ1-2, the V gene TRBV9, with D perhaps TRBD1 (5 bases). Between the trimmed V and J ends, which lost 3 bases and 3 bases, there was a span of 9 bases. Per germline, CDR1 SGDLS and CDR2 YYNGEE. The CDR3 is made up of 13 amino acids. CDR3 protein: CASSADSYYGYTF. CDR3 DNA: TGTGCCAGCAGCGCCGACAGTTACTATGGCTACACCTTC.

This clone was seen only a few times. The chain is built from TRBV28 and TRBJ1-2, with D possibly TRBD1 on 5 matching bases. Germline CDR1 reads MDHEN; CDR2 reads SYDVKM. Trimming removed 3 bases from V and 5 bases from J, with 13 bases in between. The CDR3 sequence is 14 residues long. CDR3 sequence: CASSFGAQAYGYTF. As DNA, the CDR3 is TGTGCCAGCAGTTTCGGGGCCCAGGCGTATGGCTACACCTTC.

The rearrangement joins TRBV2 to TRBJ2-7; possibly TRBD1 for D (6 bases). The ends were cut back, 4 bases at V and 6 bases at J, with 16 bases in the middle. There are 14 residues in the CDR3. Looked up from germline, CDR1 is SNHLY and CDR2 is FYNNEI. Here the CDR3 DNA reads TGTGCCAGCAGTGTCAGGGGTGTGTTGTCCGAGCAGTACTTC. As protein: CASSVRGVLSEQYF.

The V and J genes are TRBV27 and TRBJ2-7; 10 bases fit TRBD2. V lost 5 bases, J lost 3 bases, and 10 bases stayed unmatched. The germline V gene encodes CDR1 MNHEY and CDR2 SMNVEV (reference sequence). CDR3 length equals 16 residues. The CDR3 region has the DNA TGTGCCAGCAGTCTGAGGGGGACTAGCGACCTCTACGAGCAGTACTTC. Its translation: CASSLRGTSDLYEQYF.

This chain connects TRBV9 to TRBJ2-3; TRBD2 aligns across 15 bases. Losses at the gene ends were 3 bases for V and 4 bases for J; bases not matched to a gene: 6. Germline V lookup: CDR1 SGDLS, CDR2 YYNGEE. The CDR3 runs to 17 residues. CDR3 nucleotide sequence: TGTGCCAGCAGCGCCTCGGGACTAGCGGGAGGAGCAGATACGCAGTATTTT. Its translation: CASSASGLAGGADTQYF.

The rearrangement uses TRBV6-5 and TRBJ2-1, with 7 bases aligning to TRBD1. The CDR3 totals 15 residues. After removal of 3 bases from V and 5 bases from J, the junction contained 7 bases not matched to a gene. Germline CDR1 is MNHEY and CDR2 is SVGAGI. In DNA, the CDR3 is TGTGCCAGCAGTTATAACAGGGGACGGAACAATGAGCAGTTCTTC. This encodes CASSYNRGRNNEQFF.

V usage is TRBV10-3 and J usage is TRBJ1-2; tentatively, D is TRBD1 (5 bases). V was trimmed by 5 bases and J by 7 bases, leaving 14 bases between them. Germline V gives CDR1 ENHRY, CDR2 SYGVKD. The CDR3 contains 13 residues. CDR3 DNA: TGTGCCATCAGTAACCAGGGTAGTTCTGGCTACACCTTC. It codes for CAISNQGSSGYTF.

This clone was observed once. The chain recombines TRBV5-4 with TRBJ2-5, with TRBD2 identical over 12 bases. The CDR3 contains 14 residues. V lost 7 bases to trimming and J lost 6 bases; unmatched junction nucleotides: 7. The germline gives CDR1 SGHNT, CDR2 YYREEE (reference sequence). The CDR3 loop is CASSSLAGGQTQYF. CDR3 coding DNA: TGTGCCAGCTCATCTCTAGCGGGAGGGCAGACCCAGTACTTC.

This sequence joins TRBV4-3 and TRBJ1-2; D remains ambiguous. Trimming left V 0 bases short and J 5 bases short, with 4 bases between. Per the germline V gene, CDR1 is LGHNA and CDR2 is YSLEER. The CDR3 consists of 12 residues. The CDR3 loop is CASSQDGYGYTF. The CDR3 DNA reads TGCGCCAGCAGCCAAGATGGGTATGGCTACACCTTC.

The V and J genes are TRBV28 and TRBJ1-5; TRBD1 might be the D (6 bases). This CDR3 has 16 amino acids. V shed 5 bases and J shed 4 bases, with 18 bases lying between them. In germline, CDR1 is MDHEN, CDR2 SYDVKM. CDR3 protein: CASSEGTRTANQPQHF. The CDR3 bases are TGTGCCAGCAGTGAGGGTACCCGGACAGCTAATCAGCCCCAGCATTTT.

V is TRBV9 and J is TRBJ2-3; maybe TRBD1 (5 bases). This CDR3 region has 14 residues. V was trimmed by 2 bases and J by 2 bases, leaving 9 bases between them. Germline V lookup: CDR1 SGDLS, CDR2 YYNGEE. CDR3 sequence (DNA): TGTGCCAGCAGCGTTGACAGTACCACAGATACGCAGTATTTT. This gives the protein CASSVDSTTDTQYF.

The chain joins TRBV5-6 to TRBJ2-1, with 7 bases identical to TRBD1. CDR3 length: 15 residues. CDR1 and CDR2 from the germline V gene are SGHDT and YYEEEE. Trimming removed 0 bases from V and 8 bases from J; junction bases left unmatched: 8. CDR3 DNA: TGTGCCAGCAGCTTGGACAGGGGTGTCAACGATGAGCAGTTCTTC. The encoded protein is CASSLDRGVNDEQFF.

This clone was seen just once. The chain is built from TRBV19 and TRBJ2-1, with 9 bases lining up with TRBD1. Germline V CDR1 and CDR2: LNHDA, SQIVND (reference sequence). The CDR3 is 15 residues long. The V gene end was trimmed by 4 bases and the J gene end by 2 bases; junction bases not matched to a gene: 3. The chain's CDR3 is CASSKGDRAYNEQFF. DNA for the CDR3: TGTGCCAGTAGTAAGGGGGACAGGGCCTACAATGAGCAGTTCTTC.

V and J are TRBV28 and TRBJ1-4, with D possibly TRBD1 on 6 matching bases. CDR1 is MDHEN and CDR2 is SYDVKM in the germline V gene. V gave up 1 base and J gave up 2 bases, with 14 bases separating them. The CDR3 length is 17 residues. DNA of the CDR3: TGTGCCAGCAGTTTATACCGGGGGCCCGGGACTAATGAAAAACTGTTTTTT. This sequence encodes CASSLYRGPGTNEKLFF. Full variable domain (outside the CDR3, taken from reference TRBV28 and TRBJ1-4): DVKVTQSSRYLVKRTGEKVFLECVQDMDHENMFWYRQDPGLGLRLIYFSYDVKMKEKGDIPEGYSVSREKKERFSLILESASTNQTSMYLCASSLYRGPGTNEKLFFGSGTQLSVL.

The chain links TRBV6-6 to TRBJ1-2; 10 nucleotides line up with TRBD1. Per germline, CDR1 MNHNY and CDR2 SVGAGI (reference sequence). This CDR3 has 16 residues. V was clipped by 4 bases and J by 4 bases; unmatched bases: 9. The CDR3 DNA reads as TGTGCCAGCAGTTCGCTTGGGACAGGGGCACCCTATGGCTACACCTTC. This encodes CASSSLGTGAPYGYTF.

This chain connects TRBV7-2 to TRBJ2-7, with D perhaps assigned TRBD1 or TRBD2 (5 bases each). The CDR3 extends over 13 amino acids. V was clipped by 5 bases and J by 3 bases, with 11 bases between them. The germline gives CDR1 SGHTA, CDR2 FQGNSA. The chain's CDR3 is CASSDGTRYEQYF. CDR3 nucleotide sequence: TGTGCCAGCAGCGACGGGACCCGCTACGAGCAGTACTTC.

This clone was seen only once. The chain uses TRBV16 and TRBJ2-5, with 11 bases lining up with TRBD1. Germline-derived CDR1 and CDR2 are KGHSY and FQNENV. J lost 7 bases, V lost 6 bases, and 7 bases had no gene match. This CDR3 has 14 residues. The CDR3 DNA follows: TGTGCCAGCAGAATCGGACAGGGGGCCGGGACCCAGTACTTC. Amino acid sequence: CASRIGQGAGTQYF.

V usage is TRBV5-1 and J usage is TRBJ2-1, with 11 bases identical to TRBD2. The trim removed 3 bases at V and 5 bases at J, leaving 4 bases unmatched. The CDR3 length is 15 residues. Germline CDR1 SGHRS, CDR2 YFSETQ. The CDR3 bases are TGCGCCAGCAGCTCTTTAGCGGGAGGGGACAATGAGCAGTTCTTC. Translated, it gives CASSSLAGGDNEQFF.

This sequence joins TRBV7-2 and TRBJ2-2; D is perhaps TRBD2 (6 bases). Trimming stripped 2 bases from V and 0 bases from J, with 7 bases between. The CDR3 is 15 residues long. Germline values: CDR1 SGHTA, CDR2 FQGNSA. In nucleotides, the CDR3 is TGTGCCAGCAGCTTACTAGCGTCGAACACCGGGGAGCTGTTTTTT. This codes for CASSLLASNTGELFF.